Shown below are 10 T cell receptor beta chains from a single sample sequenced in a study of technical replicates of blood from several donors. Profiling relied on immunoSEQ multiplex PCR, and the TCRdb table lists in-frame clones only, not all of them. This repertoire shows about 83,000 clones, 85% to 95% found once; its top ten account for 0.25%. The sample comprised T cells isolated from PBMCs. All receptors come from a human donor in good health.

The rearrangement joins TRBV14 to TRBJ2-2, with D unresolved. The CDR3 runs 13 residues. CDR1 and CDR2 (germline): SGHDN, FVKESK. Trimming left V 1 base short and J 8 bases short, with 8 bases between. The CDR3 DNA sequence: TGTGCCAGCAGCCAAGTTTCTGTGGGGGAGCTGTTTTTT. It encodes CASSQVSVGELFF.

The chain couples TRBV28 to TRBJ2-7, with 7 bases aligning to TRBD1. The CDR3 totals 17 residues. Germline assignment: CDR1 MDHEN and CDR2 SYDVKM. With 1 base clipped from V and 0 bases from J, the junction kept 9 bases outside the gene matches. In DNA form, the CDR3 reads TGTGCCAGCAGTTTATTACTCGGGACAGCGAGCTCCTACGAGCAGTACTTC. Amino acids: CASSLLLGTASSYEQYF.

The J gene is TRBJ2-7, the V gene TRBV15, with D possibly matching TRBD1 (5 bases). Germline CDR1 reads LNHNV; CDR2 reads YYDKDF (reference sequence). This CDR3 region has 17 residues. Trimming stripped 3 bases from V and 1 base from J, with 19 bases between. CDR3: CATSSLQGPDGSYEQYF. The CDR3 nucleotides read TGTGCCACCAGCAGCCTCCAGGGCCCCGACGGGTCCTACGAGCAGTACTTC.

The chain has TRBV7-9 and TRBJ2-1, with a weak D call TRBD2 (6 bases). Germline V lookup: CDR1 SEHNR, CDR2 FQNEAQ (reference sequence). V dropped 4 bases and J dropped 3 bases, with 16 bases sitting between them. The CDR3 has 16 residues. CDR3 sequence (DNA): TGTGCCAGCAGCTCTGGGGTCGGGACTTACTACAATGAGCAGTTCTTC. Translation gives CASSSGVGTYYNEQFF.

A single count supports this clone. V is TRBV9 and J is TRBJ2-1, with 16 bases fitting TRBD2. The ends lost 3 bases at V and 7 bases at J; junction bases unmatched: 7. This CDR3 is built from 17 residues. Germline lookup yields CDR1 SGDLS and CDR2 YYNGEE. The CDR3 nucleotides read TGTGCCAGCAGCGCCGGGACTAGCGGGGGGGGGTCAAATGAGCAGTTCTTC. Translating gives CASSAGTSGGGSNEQFF.

V is TRBV5-1 and J is TRBJ2-1; 10 bases match TRBD1. Losses at the gene ends were 4 bases for V and 12 bases for J; bases not matched to a gene: 7. The CDR3 extends over 13 amino acids. CDR1 is SGHRS, CDR2 YFSETQ, per germline. The CDR3 DNA sequence: TGCGCCAGCAGCCAGGGGGACAGGGGTTGGCAGTTCTTC. As protein: CASSQGDRGWQFF. Based on the CDR3 plus reference TRBV5-1 and TRBJ2-1, the full variable domain is KAGVTQTPRYLIKTRGQQVTLSCSPISGHRSVSWYQQTPGQGLQFLFEYFSETQRNKGNFPGRFSGRQFSNSRSEMNVSTLELGDSALYLCASSQGDRGWQFFGPGTRLTVL.

The rearrangement links TRBV10-3 to TRBJ1-2; 7 positions match TRBD1. The length of the CDR3 is 13 residues. CDR1 is ENHRY and CDR2 is SYGVKD in the germline V gene. V was pared by 2 bases and J by 4 bases, with 1 base of the junction left unmatched. CDR3 DNA: TGTGCCATCAGTGAGGGGACAGCCTATGGCTACACCTTC. This gives the protein CAISEGTAYGYTF.

The chain carries TRBV15 and TRBJ1-2; no clear D gene. Trimming pared 5 bases from V and 4 bases from J, leaving 23 bases between. CDR1 and CDR2 from the germline V gene are LNHNV and YYDKDF (reference sequence). The CDR3 length is 17 residues. CDR3 nucleotides: TGTGCCACCAGCTATTACCCGTCCCACTTGGGAGGCTATGGCTACACCTTC. Residues: CATSYYPSHLGGYGYTF.

J is TRBJ1-2 and V is TRBV7-9; the D gene is possibly TRBD1 (6 bases). The V gene's germline CDR1 is SEHNR and CDR2 FQNEAQ (reference sequence). Trimming stripped 5 bases from V and 4 bases from J, with 11 bases between. CDR3 size: 13 residues. The CDR3 spells CASSLPDSYGYTF. The CDR3 nucleotides read TGTGCCAGCAGCCTCCCGGACAGCTATGGCTACACCTTC.

The chain carries TRBV11-2 and TRBJ1-2; TRBD1 matches 8 bases. Germline V gene data show CDR1 as SGHAT and CDR2 as FQNNGV. The V and J ends lost 3 bases and 2 bases, in that order; junction bases with no gene match: 5. This CDR3 has 15 amino acids. The chain's CDR3 is CASSFRQGMNYGYTF. As DNA, the CDR3 is TGTGCCAGCAGCTTTAGACAGGGGATGAACTATGGCTACACCTTC.